In its sample, the clone carrying this TCR beta chain was seen once. Its antigen is not identified. Naive CD8 cells lacked CD45RO, underwent positive selection for CCR7 and left out terminally differentiated effector memory CD45RA+ cells. Deep was the level used in running the assay. Profiled with immunoSEQ multiplex PCR; TCRdb holds only in-frame clones, not every one. The sample holds some 2 million clones, about 95% seen once. This entry belongs to a study of shared clonotypes between healthy human individuals. Overall study results and limits: The generation probabilities recorded for non-shared clonotypes fell below those of clonotypes shared by all four donors. Some naive CD4 clonotypes, roughly 4.5%, turned up in common across several donors.

CDR3 size: 14 residues. Germline CDR1 and CDR2: SQVTM and ANQGSEA. V dropped 0 bases and J dropped 2 bases, with 9 bases sitting between them. The sequenced sample consisted of naive CD8+ T cells sorted from blood. The chain is built from TRBV29-1 and TRBJ2-3, with D possibly matching TRBD1 (6 bases). This TCR came from a man aged 18 to 30 in good health. The CDR3, as DNA: TGCAGCGTTGAAGACAGGGGTCTCACAGATACGCAGTATTTT. Encoded protein: CSVEDRGLTDTQYF.